These 24 T cell receptor beta chains originate from one sample sequenced in a study of T cell responses to AZD1222 COVID-19 vaccine. Assay: immunoSEQ multiplex PCR; the TCRdb copy retains only in-frame clones and omits some. Found here are fewer than 120,000 clones, roughly 92% of them singletons; the top ten hold more than 2%. Sequenced here: peripheral blood, sampled 28 days after the second AZD1222 dose. The origin of the receptors is an adult who received the AZD1222 COVID-19 vaccine.

Remarks on this clone: This sample includes further DNA sequences coding for the same CDR3. The J gene is TRBJ2-5, the V gene TRBV11-2; 7 bases fit TRBD2. Per germline, CDR1 SGHAT and CDR2 FQNNGV. V trimming: 0 bases; J trimming: 4 bases; junction bases outside the gene matches: 5. The CDR3 loop spans 15 amino acids. The CDR3 sequence: CASSLDRGEAETQYF. The CDR3 DNA is TGTGCCAGCAGCTTAGATCGGGGGGAGGCAGAGACCCAGTACTTC.

The chain links TRBV3-1 (or the pseudogene TRBV3-2) to TRBJ2-5; D could derive from TRBD1 or TRBD2 (6 bases each). The CDR3 contains 15 residues. Germline values: CDR1 LGHDT, CDR2 YNNKEL (reference sequence). V was clipped by 4 bases and J by 6 bases, with 18 bases between them. The CDR3 here is CASSRGGWRGQTQYF. For the CDR3, the DNA is TGTGCCAGCAGCCGAGGGGGATGGCGGGGCCAGACCCAGTACTTC.

This chain links TRBV5-1 with TRBJ2-7; a possible D gene is TRBD2 (6 bases). Trimming pared 4 bases from V and 1 base from J, leaving 15 bases between. The CDR3 is made up of 15 amino acids. Germline CDR1 reads SGHRS; CDR2 reads YFSETQ. The CDR3 nucleotides are TGCGCCAGCAGCCCGGACGGGACTTCATCCTACGAGCAGTACTTC. Translation: CASSPDGTSSYEQYF.

This chain joins TRBV9 and TRBJ1-3; tentative D call: TRBD1 (5 bases). The CDR3 is 17 amino acids. Trimming removed 4 bases from V and 0 bases from J, with 17 bases in between. CDR1 and CDR2 from the germline V gene are SGDLS and YYNGEE. The CDR3 here is CASSKSTDNDSGNTIYF. CDR3 coding DNA: TGTGCCAGCAGCAAATCGACAGATAACGACTCTGGAAACACCATATATTTT.

The chain combines TRBV28 with TRBJ2-6, with 7 nucleotides matching TRBD1. The CDR3 has 18 residues. Germline V CDR1 and CDR2: MDHEN, SYDVKM. The junction had 13 bases not matched to a gene; V was cut back by 8 bases and J by 0 bases. The CDR3 spells CASGGEWTGYSGANVLTF. The CDR3 DNA sequence: TGTGCCAGCGGGGGAGAGTGGACAGGTTACTCTGGGGCCAACGTCCTGACTTTC.

The chain carries TRBV7-9 and TRBJ2-3, with unresolved D. From germline, CDR1 is SEHNR and CDR2 FQNEAQ (reference sequence). This CDR3 contains 12 residues. Trimming shortened V by 5 bases and J by 6 bases, and 9 bases separated the two germline ends. CDR3 DNA: TGTGCCAGCAGCCCCTCGAGGGATACGCAGTATTTT. Protein product: CASSPSRDTQYF.

The chain carries TRBV7-2 and TRBJ1-2, with 7 bases matching TRBD1. The CDR3 extends over 15 amino acids. Per germline, CDR1 SGHTA and CDR2 FQGNSA. V was pared by 3 bases and J by 4 bases, with 8 bases of the junction left unmatched. This CDR3 is CASSFIQGDGYGYTF. The CDR3 bases are TGTGCCAGCAGCTTCATTCAGGGGGACGGCTATGGCTACACCTTC.

This rearrangement joins TRBV5-1 to TRBJ1-2; no definite D call. Trimming removed 2 bases at V and 1 base at J, with 18 bases between. This CDR3 comprises 17 residues. Germline CDR1 and CDR2: SGHRS and YFSETQ. This CDR3 is CASSLASDAAINYGYTF. Here the CDR3 DNA reads TGCGCCAGCAGCTTAGCAAGCGACGCAGCCATTAACTATGGCTACACCTTC.

The chain links TRBV3-1 (or the pseudogene TRBV3-2) to TRBJ1-6, with D uncertain. The CDR3 spans 14 residues. Trimming removed 1 base at V and 10 bases at J, with 11 bases between. CDR1 and CDR2 (germline): LGHDT, YNNKEL (reference sequence). Written as DNA, the CDR3 is TGTGCCAGCAGCCAAGTGGACTTGAAATCACCCCTCCACTTT. Protein: CASSQVDLKSPLHF.

The chain recombines TRBV14 with TRBJ1-6; D ambiguous. The germline V gene has CDR1 SGHDN and CDR2 FVKESK. Trimming took 5 bases from V and 11 from J, leaving 13 bases between them. The CDR3 sequence is 13 residues long. The CDR3 spells CASSVRDFTPLHF. In nucleotides, the CDR3 is TGTGCCAGCAGCGTCCGGGATTTCACACCCCTCCACTTT.

This chain joins TRBV6-5 and TRBJ2-5; D uncertain. V lost 6 bases and J lost 5, with 7 bases in between. From germline, CDR1 is MNHEY and CDR2 SVGAGI. This CDR3 spans 11 amino acids. In DNA, the CDR3 is TGTGCCAGCAGCCGCCAGGAGACCCAGTACTTC. Protein: CASSRQETQYF.

V gene TRBV27 combines with J gene TRBJ2-7, with TRBD1 matching 8 bases. The V segment lost 2 bases and the J segment 4 bases; nucleotides outside the gene matches: 4. Germline CDR1 and CDR2: MNHEY and SMNVEV (reference sequence). The CDR3 extends over 14 amino acids. The CDR3 sequence: CASSLTGGWYEQYF. The CDR3 DNA follows: TGTGCCAGCAGTTTAACAGGGGGTTGGTACGAGCAGTACTTC.

This clone was seen a handful of times. This chain connects TRBV7-9 to TRBJ2-2, with D unclear. The V end was cut by 4 bases, the J end by 0 bases, with 12 bases between. Germline CDR1 and CDR2: SEHNR and FQNEAQ (reference sequence). There are 16 residues in the CDR3. CDR3 loop: CASSSSPGTNTGELFF. The CDR3, as DNA: TGTGCCAGCAGCTCGTCCCCCGGAACGAACACCGGGGAGCTGTTTTTT.

The chain has TRBV10-2 and TRBJ1-1; D remains unclear. V dropped 6 bases and J dropped 1 base, with 12 bases sitting between them. The V gene's germline CDR1 is WSHSY and CDR2 SAAADI. The CDR3 is 14 residues long. CDR3 amino acids: CASSLLDRNTEAFF. The CDR3 DNA reads as TGCGCCAGCAGCCTTCTGGATAGGAACACTGAAGCTTTCTTT.

The rearrangement joins TRBV29-1 to TRBJ2-2, with 7 bases lining up with TRBD1. Germline values: CDR1 SQVTM, CDR2 ANQGSEA. Trimming took 4 bases from V and 4 from J; bases not matched to a gene: 9. CDR3 length: 15 residues. CDR3 sequence (DNA): TGCAGCGTTGCGAGACAGGGATTAGGCACCGGGGAGCTGTTTTTT. It codes for CSVARQGLGTGELFF.

This clone came up once. The rearrangement uses TRBV28 and TRBJ1-5; D not certain. The germline V gene encodes CDR1 MDHEN and CDR2 SYDVKM. Trimming took 6 bases from V and 9 from J, leaving 21 bases between them. The CDR3 spans 15 residues. The chain's CDR3 is CASRDLDPWYGPQHF. Here the CDR3 DNA reads TGTGCCAGCAGGGATCTCGACCCCTGGTATGGGCCCCAGCATTTT.

The chain is built from TRBV11-2 and TRBJ1-5; weak D call: TRBD1 (5 bases). Looked up from germline, CDR1 is SGHAT and CDR2 is FQNNGV. Trimming cost V 4 bases and J 7 bases, with 14 bases left between them. The CDR3 has 14 amino acids. In nucleotides, the CDR3 is TGTGCCAGCAGCTCGGGGCAGGCCTGGCAGCCCCAGCATTTT. As protein: CASSSGQAWQPQHF. The full variable domain, its missing parts supplied by reference TRBV11-2 and TRBJ1-5, is EAGVAQSPRYKIIEKRQSVAFWCNPISGHATLYWYQQILGQGPKLLIQFQNNGVVDDSQLPKDRFSAERLKGVDSTLKIQPAKLEDSAVYLCASSSGQAWQPQHFGDGTRLSIL.

The rearrangement uses TRBV5-1 and TRBJ2-2; weak D call: TRBD2 (6 bases). V was clipped by 3 bases and J by 1 base, with 13 bases between them. This CDR3 has 16 residues. CDR1 and CDR2 (germline): SGHRS, YFSETQ. In nucleotides, the CDR3 is TGCGCCAGCAGCTCCCGGGAAGCGGGGAACACCGGGGAGCTGTTTTTT. Translation: CASSSREAGNTGELFF.

This chain links TRBV7-2 with TRBJ1-5, with D unresolved. V was cut by 4 bases and J by 0 bases, with 4 bases left in between. CDR1 SGHTA and CDR2 FQGNSA come from the germline V gene. The CDR3 has 13 residues. The CDR3 DNA reads TGTGCCAGCAGCTCCCGTAGCAATCAGCCCCAGCATTTT. This gives the protein CASSSRSNQPQHF.

The CDR3 region has the DNA TGTGCCAGCAGCCAATCCCACGGCCCCTACGAGCAGTACTTC. Translated, it gives CASSQSHGPYEQYF. The chain uses TRBV3-1 (or the pseudogene TRBV3-2) and TRBJ2-7; no clear D gene. Trimming pared 2 bases from V and 2 bases from J, leaving 10 bases between. The germline gives CDR1 LGHDT, CDR2 YNNKEL (reference sequence). The CDR3 sequence is 14 residues long.

This chain links TRBV5-1 with TRBJ2-3, with D tentatively TRBD2 (7 bases). Trimming removed 3 bases at V and 4 bases at J, with 15 bases between. This CDR3 is 15 amino acids long. CDR1 SGHRS and CDR2 YFSETQ come from the germline V gene. CDR3 loop: CASSSARGLADTQYF. The CDR3 bases are TGCGCCAGCAGCTCTGCGCGGGGGCTTGCAGATACGCAGTATTTT. The variable domain in full, with the rest retrieved from reference TRBV5-1 and TRBJ2-3, is KAGVTQTPRYLIKTRGQQVTLSCSPISGHRSVSWYQQTPGQGLQFLFEYFSETQRNKGNFPGRFSGRQFSNSRSEMNVSTLELGDSALYLCASSSARGLADTQYFGPGTRLTVL.

The rearrangement uses TRBV15 and TRBJ2-5, with 7 positions matching TRBD2. The V gene end was trimmed by 4 bases and the J gene end by 7 bases; junction bases not matched to a gene: 6. The CDR3 spans 13 residues. CDR1 is LNHNV, CDR2 YYDKDF, per germline (reference sequence). Here the CDR3 DNA reads TGTGCCACCAGCACCCGGGGAGGGTGGACCCAGTACTTC. Translation gives CATSTRGGWTQYF.

The chain is built from TRBV2 and TRBJ2-2; no clear D gene. Germline CDR1 reads SNHLY; CDR2 reads FYNNEI. The length of the CDR3 is 15 residues. Trimming cost V 4 bases and J 4 bases, with 13 bases left between them. The CDR3 protein is CASSGQRRATGELFF. In DNA, the CDR3 is TGTGCCAGCAGTGGGCAGCGCCGTGCCACCGGGGAGCTGTTTTTT.

The chain uses TRBV5-4 and TRBJ2-5, with 9 bases fitting TRBD1. This CDR3 spans 17 amino acids. Trimming removed 3 bases from V and 5 bases from J; junction bases left unmatched: 14. The germline V gene encodes CDR1 SGHNT and CDR2 YYREEE (reference sequence). CDR3 sequence reads: CASSSSYGTGRKETQYF. CDR3 coding DNA: TGTGCCAGCAGCTCTAGTTACGGGACAGGGCGCAAGGAGACCCAGTACTTC.